This T cell receptor (beta chain) was sequenced in a study of blood T cell repertoires in COVID-19. Study at large: COVID-19 samples from acute and convalescent phases originated in the United States, Italy and Spain. The analysed material was cDNA or gDNA that came from T cells, B-cell-depleted T cells, or PBMCs.

The junction had 4 bases not matched to a gene; V was cut back by 3 bases and J by 1 base. The CDR3 is 14 amino acids. Germline-derived CDR1 and CDR2 are GTSNPN and SVGIG (reference sequence). In the original processing: Quantification of nucleated cells was approximated via reference gene primer amplification. The assay was immunoSEQ multiplex PCR, and TCRdb's table has in-frame clones only and misses some. V and J calls and clone size are as listed in that table; D and trimming were resolved from the DNA. This sample yields approximately 500,000 clones, of which about 89% are seen a single time; roughly 7.4% belongs to the top ten. The Seattle patients joined while their infection was active and were tracked longitudinally afterward.

J is TRBJ2-3 and V is TRBV30; TRBD1 agrees at 7 bases. The origin of this receptor is a woman aged 50 to 60 with COVID-19, enrolled during active disease. Sample: peripheral blood. CDR3 in DNA: TGTGCCTGGAGCCGGACAGGTGGCACAGATACGCAGTATTTT. Residues: CAWSRTGGTDTQYF.